Listed below are T cell receptor beta chains from one sample, sequenced in a study of CD8 T cells in Susac syndrome. Each CDR3 protein is one row after TCRdb ran MiXCR on the immunoSEQ multiplex PCR reads. The table includes just over 300,000 distinct CDR3 sequences, under 95% detected once. Material: CD4+ T cells from PBMCs. These receptors came from a human donor with multiple sclerosis. The CDR3 runs from the conserved cysteine through the conserved F or W. D genes are given only for firm matches. Part of the rows lack a size; the others show once, few, many or a class for expanded clones.

>TRBD2|14|.|TRBJ2-5|TRBV20-1
TGCAGTGCCCCCGCGGGGGGCCCCCAAGAGACCCAGTACTTC
CSAPAGGPQETQYF
>.|14|.|TRBJ1-1|TRBV6-1
TGTGCCAGCAGTCTACAGGACCCTAACACTGAAGCTTTCTTT
CASSLQDPNTEAFF
>TRBD1|16|.|TRBJ1-2|TRBV6-2/TRBV6-3
TGTGCCAGCACTCCCCTCCGGGACAGGGGCGTCTATGGCTACACCTTC
CASTPLRDRGVYGYTF
>TRBD2|15|.|TRBJ2-2|TRBV7-2
TGTGCCAGCAGCCCCGGGCGGGAGAAAACCGGGGAGCTGTTTTTT
CASSPGREKTGELFF
>.|15|.|TRBJ2-1|TRBV5-8
TGTGCCAGCCTAAAGGCAGCCTTCACCTACAATGAGCAGTTCTTC
CASLKAAFTYNEQFF
>TRBD2|16|.|TRBJ2-3|TRBV4-1
TGCGCCAGCAGCCTGACTAGCGGGAGACGCACAGATACGCAGTATTTT
CASSLTSGRRTDTQYF
>TRBD1|14|.|TRBJ1-5|TRBV3-1
TGTGCCAGCAGCCGGGACAGGGTGAATCAGCCCCAGCATTTT
CASSRDRVNQPQHF
>TRBD1|16|.|TRBJ2-1|TRBV5-4
TGTGCCAGCAGCGGGTGGGACAGGAGCTCCTACAATGAGCAGTTCTTC
CASSGWDRSSYNEQFF
>TRBD1|13|.|TRBJ1-6|TRBV30
TGTGCCTGGACTTCAGGGGGCAATTCACCCCTCCACTTT
CAWTSGGNSPLHF
>.|15|.|TRBJ2-3|TRBV20-1
TGCAGTGCTAGACGGCTTGAAAGTGGCACAGATACGCAGTATTTT
CSARRLESGTDTQYF
>.|17|.|TRBJ2-1|TRBV18
TGTGCCAGCTCACCTTCACTGGCAGAGAGCTCCTACAATGAGCAGTTCTTC
CASSPSLAESSYNEQFF
>TRBD2|15|.|TRBJ2-3|TRBV27
TGTGCCAGCAGTATACTAGCGGGAAACACAGATACGCAGTATTTT
CASSILAGNTDTQYF
>.|15|few|TRBJ2-3|TRBV29-1
TGCAGCGTTACTACGCCGGGGGATAGCACAGATACGCAGTATTTT
CSVTTPGDSTDTQYF
>TRBD1|16|.|TRBJ1-4|TRBV7-9
TGTGCCAGCAGCTTCCGACAGGGGATAGTGGGTGAAAAACTGTTTTTT
CASSFRQGIVGEKLFF
>.|17|.|TRBJ1-2|TRBV7-9
TGTGCCAGCAGCTTTGGGGGGGCATTATCTGGATCCTATGGCTACACCTTC
CASSFGGALSGSYGYTF
>.|15|.|TRBJ2-6|TRBV5-8
TGTGCCAGCAGCCGACTGCGCTCTGGGGCCAACGTCCTGACTTTC
CASSRLRSGANVLTF
>TRBD1|13|.|TRBJ2-7|TRBV19
TGTGCCAGCCGAAGACAGGGCACCTACGAGCAGTACTTC
CASRRQGTYEQYF